Listed below are T cell receptor beta chains from one sample, sequenced in a study of blood T cell repertoires in COVID-19. Sequenced by immunoSEQ multiplex PCR; TCRdb stores in-frame clones only, minus some. Seen here are about 72,000 clones, approximately 90% observed once, and the top ten hold around 7%. Material: peripheral blood. The receptors here all came from a human donor in a cohort sampled during active COVID-19. Both conserved end residues are part of each CDR3. A D gene is named only where the DNA matches it firmly. Size is omitted from some rows. Given values are once, few, many or a class for expanded clones.

v_call	clone_size	j_call	d_call	cdr3_nt	cdr3_aa
TRBV28	NA	TRBJ2-3	NA	TGTGCCAGCAGTCCCTCTAGCGTCGATACGCAGTATTTT	CASSPSSVDTQYF
TRBV4-3	once	TRBJ1-3	NA	TGCGCCAGCAGCCAGGCTATAGCGGGGACGGGAAACACCATATATTTT	CASSQAIAGTGNTIYF
TRBV2	once	TRBJ2-3	TRBD1	TGTGCCAGCAGTAGGGACAGGCCGCCAGATACGCAGTATTTT	CASSRDRPPDTQYF
TRBV12-3/TRBV12-4	NA	TRBJ2-7	NA	TGTGCCAGCAGTCGCGACAGTACGCAGTACTTC	CASSRDSTQYF
TRBV5-1	NA	TRBJ2-5	TRBD2	TGCGCCAGCAGCTTAAATACGGTTGGAGCGGGAGGAGAGACCCAGTACTTC	CASSLNTVGAGGETQYF
TRBV5-6	NA	TRBJ2-3	NA	TGTGCCAGCAGCTCCCCCCACAGGGGCACAGATACGCAGTATTTT	CASSSPHRGTDTQYF
TRBV19	NA	TRBJ2-7	NA	TGTGCCAGTACATGGAGCGCCCTTACCTACGAGCAGTACTTC	CASTWSALTYEQYF
TRBV6-2/TRBV6-3	NA	TRBJ1-4	NA	TGTGCCAGCAGTCCCGGAGACTCTAATGAAAAACTGTTTTTT	CASSPGDSNEKLFF
TRBV7-9	NA	TRBJ1-1	NA	TGTGCCAGCAGGGCCCCCCCAAGGAGCACTGAAGCTTTCTTT	CASRAPPRSTEAFF
TRBV2	NA	TRBJ2-2	NA	TGTGCCAGCACCGACAGGACGAACACCGGGGAGCTGTTTTTT	CASTDRTNTGELFF
TRBV18	NA	TRBJ2-3	NA	TGTGCCAGCTCACCAAAACAGGCCAGCACAGATACGCAGTATTTT	CASSPKQASTDTQYF
TRBV7-3	NA	TRBJ2-7	TRBD2	TGTGCCAGCAGCTTAACGGGGCTAGCGGACTACGAGCAGTACTTC	CASSLTGLADYEQYF
TRBV28	NA	TRBJ2-3	TRBD1	TGTGCCAGCAGGTTCGGGGACAGGGTCACAGATACGCAGTATTTT	CASRFGDRVTDTQYF
TRBV11-2	NA	TRBJ2-1	TRBD2	TGTGCCAGCAGCCGGACTAGCGGGAGAACCTACAATGAGCAGTTCTTC	CASSRTSGRTYNEQFF
TRBV5-1	NA	TRBJ2-1	NA	TGCGCCAGCAGCTTGGCCCGAAGGGGGTCTGAGCAGTTCTTC	CASSLARRGSEQFF
TRBV7-2	few	TRBJ2-7	NA	TGTGCCAGCAGCTTAGGACTAAACTACGAGCAGTACTTC	CASSLGLNYEQYF
TRBV7-2	NA	TRBJ2-5	NA	TGTGCCAGCAGCTTTGACCGGAACAGACAAGAGACCCAGTACTTC	CASSFDRNRQETQYF
TRBV5-1	NA	TRBJ1-2	TRBD1	TGCGCCAGCAGCCCGGGGACAGGGGTCTATGGCTACACCTTC	CASSPGTGVYGYTF
TRBV7-9	NA	TRBJ2-1	TRBD2	TGTGCCAGCAGCTTAGTAGATAGCGGGAGGTCCTCCTACAATGAGCAGTTCTTC	CASSLVDSGRSSYNEQFF
TRBV7-9	NA	TRBJ1-3	TRBD1	TGTGCCAGCAGGATGACAGGGGGAAGGGTCCGAAACACCATATATTTT	CASRMTGGRVRNTIYF
TRBV7-3	NA	TRBJ2-2	TRBD2	TGTGCCAGCAGCTTAAGCCTAGCGGGAGAGACCGGGGAGCTGTTTTTT	CASSLSLAGETGELFF
TRBV7-2	NA	TRBJ1-1	NA	TGTGCCAGCAGCGGGGGCCCAGCGAACACTGAAGCTTTCTTT	CASSGGPANTEAFF
TRBV28	few	TRBJ1-5	TRBD1	TGTGCCAGTAACAGGGGGCTTGGTCAGCCCCAGCATTTT	CASNRGLGQPQHF
TRBV7-6	NA	TRBJ1-1	NA	TGTGCCAGCAGCTTAGAGGTGGAGGGGAACACTGAAGCTTTCTTT	CASSLEVEGNTEAFF
TRBV30	once	TRBJ2-3	TRBD1	TGTGCCTGGAGTTTTGGGACAGGCTTCACAGATACGCAGTATTTT	CAWSFGTGFTDTQYF
TRBV7-3	NA	TRBJ2-2	NA	TGTGCCAGCAGGCGGCGGGACGGCGGGGAGCTGTTTTTT	CASRRRDGGELFF
TRBV15	NA	TRBJ2-7	NA	TGTGCCACCAGCAGAGATCGAACAGGTTCCAATTACGAGCAGTACTTC	CATSRDRTGSNYEQYF
TRBV29-1	NA	TRBJ2-1	NA	TGCAGCGCTGGGCTGGCAGGGGGGAATGAGCAGTTCTTC	CSAGLAGGNEQFF
TRBV7-3	NA	TRBJ2-1	TRBD2	TGTGCCAGCAGCTCCGGGACTAGCGGGAGCTCCTACAATGAGCAGTTCTTC	CASSSGTSGSSYNEQFF
TRBV27	once	TRBJ1-2	TRBD1	TGTGCCAGCGCACCCGGGACAGGGGGCGCCGGCTATGGCTACACCTTC	CASAPGTGGAGYGYTF
TRBV19	few	TRBJ1-3	NA	TGTGCCAGTAGTATTCGGGACACCATATATTTT	CASSIRDTIYF
TRBV5-1	NA	TRBJ1-1	TRBD1	TGCGCCAGCACGACAGGGGCGGGGGACGCTGAAGCTTTCTTT	CASTTGAGDAEAFF
TRBV19	once	TRBJ2-7	NA	TGTGCCAGTAGTCAGGGGCCCTCCTACGAGCAGTACTTC	CASSQGPSYEQYF
TRBV15	NA	TRBJ1-1	NA	TGTGCCACCAGCAAACGGCGGGGGGTGGCTTTCTTT	CATSKRRGVAFF
TRBV6-1	few	TRBJ1-3	NA	TGTGCCAGCAGTGAAGCTATGGACACGATAAGCTCTGGAAACACCATATATTTT	CASSEAMDTISSGNTIYF
TRBV6-5	NA	TRBJ2-7	NA	TGTGCCAGCAGTTACATCCAATCTATAACCTCCTCCGAGCAGTACTTC	CASSYIQSITSSEQYF
TRBV19	once	TRBJ2-1	TRBD2	TGTGCCAGTAGTCCCTTGGGGGAGGGCCTCTACAATGAGCAGTTCTTC	CASSPLGEGLYNEQFF
TRBV18	NA	TRBJ1-1	NA	TGTGCCAGCTCACCTGCACAGATGAACACTGAAGCTTTCTTT	CASSPAQMNTEAFF
TRBV28	NA	TRBJ2-1	NA	TGTGCCAGCAGTGCCAGACAGGAATACAATGAGCAGTTCTTC	CASSARQEYNEQFF
TRBV7-7	NA	TRBJ2-5	TRBD1	TGTGCTAGCAGCCGGGACAGAGAGACCCAGTACTTC	CASSRDRETQYF
TRBV28	NA	TRBJ1-5	NA	TGTGCCAGCAGTTCTCCCATCTCGGGTCAGCCCCAGCATTTT	CASSSPISGQPQHF